What follows is one TCR beta chain and its context. What it binds is not known. PCR was performed a second time for roughly 7 to 12 cycles using a sample-barcoded 5' primer and a J-beta primer mix. Researchers report that a template-switch adaptor with 12 random nucleotides tagged each cDNA molecule. From the 5' RACE reads, TCRdb called clonotypes with MiXCR, one entry per CDR3 protein. Counted here are 710,000 or so distinct CDR3 sequences, about a fifth occurring once; the ten biggest clones make up less than 25%. Trimming took 2 bases from V and 1 from J; bases not matched to a gene: 3. CDR1 and CDR2 (germline): DFQATT, SNEGSKA (reference sequence). The CDR3 contains 14 residues. The sample comes from a study of blood T cells in healthy people across ages. Study results and limitations: More naive CD4+ cells and higher diversity were found in long-lived than in aged donors. Naive T cell percentage strongly correlated with TCR beta diversity.

The source material was blood. This receptor was taken from a man between 65 and 85 years old in good health. The rearrangement links TRBV20-1 to TRBJ2-3, with 7 bases aligning to TRBD1. The CDR3 DNA reads TGCAGTGCTAGACAAACAGGGGGCACAGATACGCAGTATTTT. Protein sequence: CSARQTGGTDTQYF.